This is a list of T cell receptor beta chains from one sample in a study of T-cell memory formation after mild COVID-19. MiXCR, applied by TCRdb to the 5' RACE reads, yields one record per CDR3 protein. The sample consists of roughly 200,000 distinct CDR3 sequences, around 9.1% of them appearing once. The sequenced sample consisted of PBMCs or a T cell subset sorted from them (not recorded which). The receptors derive from a man between 18 and 35 years old who had mild COVID-19 (a few samples of this study predate the infection). Cell type and time point are not known. Each CDR3 is given with its conserved first and last residue. D genes are given only for firm matches. Size values are once, few and many counts, or a class for expanded clones, and some rows have none.

d_call	clone_size	v_call	j_call	cdr3_aa	cdr3_nt
NA	many	TRBV12-3/TRBV12-4	TRBJ2-3	CASIRSGVGTQYF	TGTGCCAGCATCCGGTCCGGCGTAGGTACGCAGTATTTT
NA	few	TRBV3-1	TRBJ2-3	CASSQRGALGDTQYF	TGTGCCAGCAGCCAACGGGGGGCCCTAGGGGATACGCAGTATTTT
TRBD1	NA	TRBV6-5	TRBJ2-7	CASRGRGQGYEQYF	TGTGCCAGCAGGGGGAGGGGACAGGGCTACGAGCAGTACTTC
NA	few	TRBV7-9	TRBJ2-3	CASSHRGADTDTQYF	TGTGCCAGCAGCCACCGAGGGGCAGACACAGATACGCAGTATTTT
NA	many	TRBV9	TRBJ1-5	CASSVDADQPQHF	TGTGCCAGCAGCGTAGATGCGGATCAGCCCCAGCATTTT
NA	few	TRBV5-4	TRBJ2-6	CASSLARTGANVLTF	TGTGCCAGCAGCCTGGCTCGTACCGGGGCCAACGTCCTGACTTTC
NA	few	TRBV29-1	TRBJ2-3	CSPTRGSTDTQYF	TGCAGCCCCACAAGGGGTAGCACAGATACGCAGTATTTT
NA	few	TRBV7-9	TRBJ2-1	CASSLGGSVFYNEQFF	TGTGCCAGCAGCTTAGGGGGGTCCGTTTTCTACAATGAGCAGTTCTTC
NA	NA	TRBV3-1	TRBJ1-1	CASSQDLRKAFF	TGTGCCAGCAGCCAAGATCTGAGGAAGGCTTTCTTT
TRBD1	NA	TRBV20-1	TRBJ1-2	CSATGQTYGYTF	TGCAGTGCTACGGGACAGACCTATGGCTACACCTTC
NA	few	TRBV12-3/TRBV12-4	TRBJ1-2	CASSLSGALRYGYTF	TGTGCCAGCAGTTTGTCAGGGGCCCTTCGTTATGGCTACACCTTC
NA	NA	TRBV11-3	TRBJ2-1	CASSLAFREQEQFF	TGTGCCAGCAGCTTAGCTTTCCGGGAGCAAGAGCAGTTCTTC
NA	NA	TRBV5-1	TRBJ2-3	CASSSRAGGEDTQYF	TGCGCCAGCAGCTCACGGGCAGGTGGTGAGGATACGCAGTATTTT
TRBD1	many	TRBV7-2	TRBJ1-1	CASSLRGRGEAFF	TGTGCCAGCAGCCTTAGGGGGCGCGGGGAAGCTTTCTTT
TRBD1	few	TRBV5-5	TRBJ1-5	CASSWSGTDNQPQHF	TGTGCCAGCAGCTGGTCCGGGACAGATAATCAGCCCCAGCATTTT
NA	many	TRBV4-3	TRBJ2-1	CASSQGRAREQFF	TGCGCCAGCAGCCAAGGGCGGGCACGTGAGCAGTTCTTC
TRBD1	many	TRBV5-6	TRBJ1-2	CASSRDRAYGYTF	TGTGCCAGCAGTCGGGACAGGGCCTATGGCTACACCTTC
NA	NA	TRBV5-1	TRBJ1-4	CASRRGGNEKLFF	TGCGCCAGCAGGAGAGGGGGGAATGAAAAACTGTTTTTT
TRBD1	many	TRBV6-6	TRBJ2-7	CASSYSAGGYEQYF	TGTGCCAGCAGTTATTCCGCAGGGGGCTACGAGCAGTACTTC
TRBD1	NA	TRBV5-1	TRBJ1-4	CASSHNRGTNEKLFF	TGCGCCAGCAGTCATAACAGGGGAACTAATGAAAAACTGTTTTTT
NA	NA	TRBV12-3/TRBV12-4	TRBJ1-2	CASSRSDRFEGYTF	TGTGCCAGCAGTCGCTCAGACAGGTTCGAGGGCTACACCTTC
NA	NA	TRBV4-1	TRBJ2-3	CASSQARPGGTDTQYF	TGCGCCAGCAGCCAAGCGAGGCCAGGGGGCACAGATACGCAGTATTTT
TRBD2	NA	TRBV5-1	TRBJ2-3	CASRGGGSNTDTQYF	TGCGCCAGCAGAGGCGGGGGGTCTAACACAGATACGCAGTATTTT
NA	NA	TRBV7-9	TRBJ1-1	CASSSFAPGRHTRTNTEAFF	TGTGCCAGCAGCTCGTTCGCTCCGGGACGCCATACCCGGACGAACACTGAAGCTTTCTTT
NA	NA	TRBV6-2/TRBV6-3	TRBJ1-1	CASSVRDTEAFF	TGTGCCAGCAGCGTGCGAGACACTGAAGCTTTCTTT
NA	many	TRBV5-1	TRBJ1-1	CASSQGTADTEAFF	TGCGCCAGCAGCCAAGGGACGGCGGACACTGAAGCTTTCTTT
NA	NA	TRBV5-1	TRBJ1-6	CASSLEGQSNSPLHF	TGCGCCAGCAGCTTGGAAGGACAGTCTAATTCACCCCTCCACTTT